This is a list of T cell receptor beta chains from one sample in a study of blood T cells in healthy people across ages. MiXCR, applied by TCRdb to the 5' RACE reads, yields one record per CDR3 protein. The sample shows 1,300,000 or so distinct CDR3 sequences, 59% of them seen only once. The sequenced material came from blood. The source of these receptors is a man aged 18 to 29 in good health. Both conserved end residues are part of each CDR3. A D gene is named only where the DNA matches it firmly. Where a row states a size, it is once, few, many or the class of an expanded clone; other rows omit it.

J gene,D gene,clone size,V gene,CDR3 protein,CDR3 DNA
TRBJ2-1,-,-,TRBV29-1,CTAGGGEQFF,TGCACCGCCGGGGGCGGTGAGCAGTTCTTC
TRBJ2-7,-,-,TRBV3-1,CASSQRRGPYEQYF,TGTGCCAGCAGCCAAAGGCGGGGGCCCTACGAGCAGTACTTC
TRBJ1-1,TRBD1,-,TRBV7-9,CASSPGTGRNTEAFF,TGTGCCAGCAGCCCAGGGACAGGGCGGAACACTGAAGCTTTCTTT
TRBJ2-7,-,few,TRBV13,CASSAGQGRPYEQYF,TGTGCCAGCAGCGCGGGACAAGGCAGACCCTACGAGCAGTACTTC
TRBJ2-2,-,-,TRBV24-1,CATSDTTNTGELFF,TGTGCCACCTCGGACACCACGAACACCGGGGAGCTGTTTTTT
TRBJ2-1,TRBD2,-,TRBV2,CASSIAGGPIEQFF,TGTGCCAGCAGTATAGCGGGAGGGCCTATTGAGCAGTTCTTC
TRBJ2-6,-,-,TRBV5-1,CASRDITNSGANVLTF,TGCGCCAGCAGAGACATCACCAACTCTGGGGCCAACGTCCTGACTTTC
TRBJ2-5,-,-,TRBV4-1,CASSLGEGVGETQYF,TGCGCCAGCAGCCTTGGAGAGGGGGTGGGGGAGACCCAGTACTTC
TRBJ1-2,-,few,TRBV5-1,CASSFTEEDNYGYTF,TGCGCCAGCAGCTTTACTGAGGAAGATAACTATGGCTACACCTTC
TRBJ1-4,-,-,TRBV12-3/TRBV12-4,CASSVDPPGRPNEKLFF,TGTGCCAGCAGTGTCGATCCTCCGGGACGGCCTAATGAAAAACTGTTTTTT
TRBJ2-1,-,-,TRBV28,CASSSPGRGDNEQFF,TGTGCCAGCAGTTCACCGGGACGAGGGGACAATGAGCAGTTCTTC
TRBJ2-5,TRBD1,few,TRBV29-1,CSVEWRDRATPETQYF,TGCAGCGTTGAATGGAGGGACAGGGCTACTCCAGAGACCCAGTACTTC
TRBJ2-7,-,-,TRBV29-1,CSVEGVQGNSYNEQYF,TGCAGCGTGGAGGGGGTACAGGGGAACTCCTACAATGAGCAGTACTTC
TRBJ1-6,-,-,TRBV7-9,CASSYVGGYNSPLHF,TGTGCCAGCAGCTACGTAGGGGGTTATAATTCACCCCTCCACTTT
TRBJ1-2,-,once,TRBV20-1,CSARDGAGVLDGYTF,TGCAGTGCTAGAGATGGGGCAGGGGTTTTGGATGGCTACACCTTC
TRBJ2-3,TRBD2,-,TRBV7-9,CASSYISGSADTQYF,TGTGCCAGCAGCTATATTAGCGGGAGTGCAGATACGCAGTATTTT
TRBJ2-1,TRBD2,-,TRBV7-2,CASSPAPGRADEQFF,TGTGCCAGCAGCCCAGCCCCGGGGAGGGCAGATGAGCAGTTCTTC
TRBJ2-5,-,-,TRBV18,CASSPDRSSQYF,TGTGCCAGCTCACCAGATCGGTCCTCACAGTACTTC
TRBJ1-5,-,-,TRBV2,CASSNTDQPQHF,TGTGCCAGCAGCAACACGGATCAGCCCCAGCATTTT
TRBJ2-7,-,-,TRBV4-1,CASSQDYGGGLINNEQYF,TGCGCCAGCAGCCAAGATTACGGCGGGGGCCTTATAAACAATGAGCAGTACTTC
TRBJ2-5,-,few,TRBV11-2,CASSLSPAGQKTQYF,TGTGCCAGCAGCTTGTCCCCAGCCGGGCAGAAGACCCAGTACTTC
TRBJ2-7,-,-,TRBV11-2,CASSPNTNLTGSSYEQYF,TGTGCCAGCAGCCCTAACACCAATTTGACAGGTAGTTCCTACGAGCAGTACTTC
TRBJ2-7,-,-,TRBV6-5,CASMEFGSYEQYF,TGTGCCAGTATGGAGTTCGGCTCCTACGAGCAGTACTTC
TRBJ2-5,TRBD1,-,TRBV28,CASSLWTGGRETQYF,TGTGCCAGCAGTTTATGGACAGGGGGCAGAGAGACCCAGTACTTC
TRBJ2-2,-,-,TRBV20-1,CSARDRSNTGELFF,TGCAGTGCTAGAGATCGGAGTAACACCGGGGAGCTGTTTTTT
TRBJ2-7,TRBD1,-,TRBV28,CATIGQGYEQYF,TGTGCCACGATAGGACAGGGCTACGAGCAGTACTTC
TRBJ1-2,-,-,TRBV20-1,CSAPTTAMGAVDGYTF,TGCAGTGCTCCCACTACGGCGATGGGGGCGGTGGATGGCTACACCTTC
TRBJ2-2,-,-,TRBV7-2,CASSLSVGTGELFF,TGTGCCAGCAGCTTATCTGTAGGCACCGGGGAGCTGTTTTTT
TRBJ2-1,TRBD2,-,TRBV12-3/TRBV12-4,CASSLGLAGNPGAGEQFF,TGTGCCAGCAGTTTAGGACTAGCGGGAAACCCAGGGGCTGGTGAGCAGTTCTTC
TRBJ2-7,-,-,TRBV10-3,CAISEDNSVSYEQYF,TGTGCCATCAGTGAAGATAATAGCGTCTCCTACGAGCAGTACTTC
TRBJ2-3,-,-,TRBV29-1,CSVEGSLPPDTQYF,TGCAGCGTTGAAGGATCCCTTCCCCCAGATACGCAGTATTTT
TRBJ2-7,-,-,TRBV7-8,CASSADTREQYF,TGTGCCAGCAGCGCGGACACTAGGGAGCAGTACTTC
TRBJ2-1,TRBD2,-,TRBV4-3,CASSASGGAWDEQFF,TGCGCCAGCAGTGCGAGCGGGGGGGCCTGGGATGAGCAGTTCTTC
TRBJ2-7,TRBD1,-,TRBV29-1,CSVVFLPDRTYEQYF,TGCAGCGTTGTCTTTCTTCCGGACAGGACCTACGAGCAGTACTTC
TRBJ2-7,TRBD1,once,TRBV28,CASRPPTGKVAEQYF,TGTGCCAGCAGACCTCCGACAGGGAAGGTTGCCGAGCAGTACTTC
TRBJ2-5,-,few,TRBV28,CASSFVAPQGTQYF,TGTGCCAGCAGTTTTGTAGCTCCACAAGGGACCCAGTACTTC
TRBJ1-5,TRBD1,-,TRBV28,CASSFDRGHQPQHF,TGTGCCAGCAGTTTTGACAGGGGTCATCAGCCCCAGCATTTT
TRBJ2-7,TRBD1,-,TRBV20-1,CSARGHGTVSYEQYF,TGCAGTGCTAGAGGACACGGGACAGTAAGCTACGAGCAGTACTTC
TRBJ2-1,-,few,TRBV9,CASSAPYYNEQFF,TGTGCCAGCAGCGCCCCGTACTACAATGAGCAGTTCTTC
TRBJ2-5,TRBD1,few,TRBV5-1,CASKDRLKETQYF,TGCGCCAGCAAGGACAGGCTTAAAGAGACCCAGTACTTC
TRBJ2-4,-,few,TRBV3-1,CASSLKGARAKNIQYF,TGTGCCAGCAGCCTCAAGGGCGCCCGAGCCAAAAACATTCAGTACTTC
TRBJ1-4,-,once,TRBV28,CASRDLPGEKLFF,TGTGCCAGCAGGGACCTGCCTGGCGAAAAACTGTTTTTT
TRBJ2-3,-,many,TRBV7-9,CASSTDTQYF,TGTGCCAGCAGCACAGATACGCAGTATTTT
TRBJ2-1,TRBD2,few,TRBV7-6,CASSLAIAGGPYNEQFF,TGTGCCAGCAGCTTAGCCATAGCGGGAGGCCCCTACAATGAGCAGTTCTTC
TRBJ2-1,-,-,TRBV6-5,CASSYESGAREQFF,TGTGCCAGCAGTTATGAGTCAGGGGCGAGGGAGCAGTTCTTC
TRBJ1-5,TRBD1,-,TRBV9,CASSLDRGPQPQHF,TGTGCCAGCAGCCTCGACAGGGGCCCTCAGCCCCAGCATTTT
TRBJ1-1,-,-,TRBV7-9,CASSEGEGGNTEAFF,TGTGCCAGCAGCGAGGGCGAGGGGGGGAACACTGAAGCTTTCTTT
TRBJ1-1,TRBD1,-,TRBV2,CASSAGTEEWVSFF,TGTGCCAGCAGTGCCGGGACAGAAGAGTGGGTATCTTTCTTT